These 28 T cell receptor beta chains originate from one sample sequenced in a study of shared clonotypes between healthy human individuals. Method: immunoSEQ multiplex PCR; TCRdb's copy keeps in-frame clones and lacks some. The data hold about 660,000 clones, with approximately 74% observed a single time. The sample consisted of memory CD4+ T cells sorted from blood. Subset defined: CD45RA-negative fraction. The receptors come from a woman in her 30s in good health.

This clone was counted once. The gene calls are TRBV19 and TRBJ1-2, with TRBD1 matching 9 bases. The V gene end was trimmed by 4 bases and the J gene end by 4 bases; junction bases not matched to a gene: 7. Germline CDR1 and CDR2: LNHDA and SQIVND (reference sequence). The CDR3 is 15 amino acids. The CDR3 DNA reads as TGTGCCAGTAGTACCCCACAGGGGGCGGGCTATGGCTACACCTTC. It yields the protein CASSTPQGAGYGYTF.

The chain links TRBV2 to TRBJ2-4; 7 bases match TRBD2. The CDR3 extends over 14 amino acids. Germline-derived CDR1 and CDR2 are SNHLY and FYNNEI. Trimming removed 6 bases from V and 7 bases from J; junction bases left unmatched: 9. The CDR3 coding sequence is TGTGCCAGCAGAGACCCCAGCGGGAAGAACATTCAGTACTTC. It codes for CASRDPSGKNIQYF.

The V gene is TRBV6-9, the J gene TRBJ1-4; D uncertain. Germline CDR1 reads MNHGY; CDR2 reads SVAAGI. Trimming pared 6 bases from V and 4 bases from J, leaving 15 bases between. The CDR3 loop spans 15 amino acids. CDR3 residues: CASRRTVGNNEKLFF. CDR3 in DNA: TGTGCCAGCAGACGGACGGTGGGGAATAATGAAAAACTGTTTTTT.

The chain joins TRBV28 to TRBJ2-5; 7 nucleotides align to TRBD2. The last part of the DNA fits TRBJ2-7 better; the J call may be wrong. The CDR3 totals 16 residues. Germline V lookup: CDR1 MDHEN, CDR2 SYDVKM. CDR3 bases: TGTGCCAGCAGTTTCTATACGGCTAGCGGTTCCCTCGAGCAGTACTTC. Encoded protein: CASSFYTASGSLEQYF.

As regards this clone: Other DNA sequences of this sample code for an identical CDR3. The CDR3, as DNA: TGTGCCAGCTCACCACTGGGGGAAGCTTTCTTT. Its protein product is CASSPLGEAFF. The chain combines TRBV18 with TRBJ1-1; D is ambiguous. The CDR3 has 11 amino acids. V lost 1 base, J lost 8 bases, and 5 bases lay in between. In germline, CDR1 is KGHSH, CDR2 LQKENI.

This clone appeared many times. CDR3 sequence: CASSARLAGVGETQYF. CDR3 DNA sequence: TGTGCCAGCAGCGCGAGACTAGCGGGAGTCGGTGAGACCCAGTACTTC. The gene calls are TRBV5-8 and TRBJ2-5; 12 nucleotides match TRBD2. This CDR3 region has 16 residues. Germline V gene sequence: CDR1 SGHTS, CDR2 YDEGEE. Trimming removed 4 bases from V and 5 bases from J; junction bases left unmatched: 9.

CDR3 sequence reads: CASSLVSSGSVNEQFF. DNA of the CDR3: TGTGCCAGCAGCTTAGTTTCGAGCGGGAGCGTCAATGAGCAGTTCTTC. This sequence joins TRBV11-2 and TRBJ2-1; TRBD2 aligns across 8 bases. The CDR3 runs to 16 residues. V shed 1 base, J shed 6 bases, and the junction held 8 bases outside the gene matches. Germline-derived CDR1 and CDR2 are SGHAT and FQNNGV.

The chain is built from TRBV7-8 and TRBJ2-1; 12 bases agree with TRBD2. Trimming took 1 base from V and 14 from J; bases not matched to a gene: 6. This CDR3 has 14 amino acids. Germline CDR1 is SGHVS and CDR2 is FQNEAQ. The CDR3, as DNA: TGTGCCAGCAGCTTAGGACTAGCGGGAGATAGAAAGTTCTTC. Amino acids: CASSLGLAGDRKFF.

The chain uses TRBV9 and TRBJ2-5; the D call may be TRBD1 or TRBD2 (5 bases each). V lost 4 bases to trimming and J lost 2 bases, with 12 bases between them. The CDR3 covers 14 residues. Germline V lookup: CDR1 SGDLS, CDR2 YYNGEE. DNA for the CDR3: TGTGCCAGCAGCCCACGGGGCCAACAAGAGACCCAGTACTTC. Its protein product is CASSPRGQQETQYF.

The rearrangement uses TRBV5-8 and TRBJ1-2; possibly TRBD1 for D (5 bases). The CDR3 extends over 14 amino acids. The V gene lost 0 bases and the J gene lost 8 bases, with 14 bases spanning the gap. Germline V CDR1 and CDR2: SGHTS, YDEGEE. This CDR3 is CASSLVRDQTGYTF. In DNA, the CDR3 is TGTGCCAGCAGCTTGGTGAGGGACCAAACAGGCTACACCTTC. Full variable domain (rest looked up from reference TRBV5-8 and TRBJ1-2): EAGVTQSPTHLIKTRGQQATLRCSPISGHTSVYWYQQALGLGLQFLLWYDEGEERNRGNFPPRFSGRQFPNYSSELNVNALELEDSALYLCASSLVRDQTGYTFGSGTRLTVV.

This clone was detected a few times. The CDR3 here is CASSNDRMGASEAFF. The CDR3 DNA reads as TGTGCCAGCAGCAACGACAGAATGGGTGCCTCTGAAGCTTTCTTT. The rearrangement links TRBV7-3 to TRBJ1-1, with D maybe TRBD1 (5 bases). The CDR3 contains 15 residues. CDR1 is SGHTA and CDR2 is FQGTGA in the germline V gene. With 5 bases removed from V and 6 bases from J, the gap between germline ends came to 19 bases.

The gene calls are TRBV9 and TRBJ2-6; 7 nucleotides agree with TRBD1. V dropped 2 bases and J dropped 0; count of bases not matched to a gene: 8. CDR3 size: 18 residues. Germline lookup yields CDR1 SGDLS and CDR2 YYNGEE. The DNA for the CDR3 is TGTGCCAGCAGCGTGACAGGGTTAGCTCTCTCTGGGGCCAACGTCCTGACTTTC. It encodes CASSVTGLALSGANVLTF.

This CDR3 reads CASSQPGQAYGYTF. As DNA, the CDR3 is TGTGCCAGCAGTCAACCTGGACAGGCCTATGGCTACACCTTC. The rearrangement joins TRBV6-5 to TRBJ1-2, with 7 bases lining up with TRBD1. V was clipped by 5 bases and J by 4 bases; unmatched bases: 7. Germline V CDR1 and CDR2: MNHEY, SVGAGI. The CDR3 is 14 residues long.

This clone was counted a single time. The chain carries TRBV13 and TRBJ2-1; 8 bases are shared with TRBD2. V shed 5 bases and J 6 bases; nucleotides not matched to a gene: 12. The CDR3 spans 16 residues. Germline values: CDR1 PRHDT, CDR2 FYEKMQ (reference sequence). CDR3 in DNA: TGTGCCAGCAGCCCGAAAGCGGGAGTAGGAACCAATGAGCAGTTCTTC. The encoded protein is CASSPKAGVGTNEQFF.

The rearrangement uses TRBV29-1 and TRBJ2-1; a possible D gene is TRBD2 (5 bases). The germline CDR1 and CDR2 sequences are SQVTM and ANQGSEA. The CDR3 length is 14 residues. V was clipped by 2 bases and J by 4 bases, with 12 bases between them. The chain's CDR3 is CSVELLASYNEQFF. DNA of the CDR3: TGCAGCGTTGAATTGTTAGCGTCTTACAATGAGCAGTTCTTC.

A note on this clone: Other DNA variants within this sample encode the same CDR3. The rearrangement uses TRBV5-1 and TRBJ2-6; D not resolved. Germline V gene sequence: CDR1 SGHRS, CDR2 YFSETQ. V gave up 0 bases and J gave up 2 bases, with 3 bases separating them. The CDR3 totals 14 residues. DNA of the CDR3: TGCGCCAGCAGCTTGGCCGCTGGGGCCAACGTCCTGACTTTC. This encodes CASSLAAGANVLTF.

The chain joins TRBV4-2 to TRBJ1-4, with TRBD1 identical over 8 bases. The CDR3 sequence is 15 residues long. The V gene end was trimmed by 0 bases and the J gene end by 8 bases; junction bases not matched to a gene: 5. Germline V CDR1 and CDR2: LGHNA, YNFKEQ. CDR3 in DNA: TGTGCCAGCAGCCAAGAGACAGGGGTTGGGGAAAAACTGTTTTTT. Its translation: CASSQETGVGEKLFF.

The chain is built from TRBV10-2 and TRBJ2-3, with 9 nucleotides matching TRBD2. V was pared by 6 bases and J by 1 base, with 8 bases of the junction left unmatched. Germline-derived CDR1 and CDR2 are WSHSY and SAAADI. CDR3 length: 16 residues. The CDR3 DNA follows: TGCGCCAGCAGAGGAGGGGTAGCGGGGGGCACAGATACGCAGTATTTT. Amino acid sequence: CASRGGVAGGTDTQYF.

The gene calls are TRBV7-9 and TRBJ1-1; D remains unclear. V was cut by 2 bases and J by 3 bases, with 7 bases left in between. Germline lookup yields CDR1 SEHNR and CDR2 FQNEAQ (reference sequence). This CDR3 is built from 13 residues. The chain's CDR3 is CASSLWADTEAFF. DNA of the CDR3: TGTGCCAGCAGCTTATGGGCGGACACTGAAGCTTTCTTT.

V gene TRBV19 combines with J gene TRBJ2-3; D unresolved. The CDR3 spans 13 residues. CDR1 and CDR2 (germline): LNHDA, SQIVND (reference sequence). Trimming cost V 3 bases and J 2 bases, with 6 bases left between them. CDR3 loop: CASSMRYTDTQYF. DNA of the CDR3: TGTGCCAGTAGTATGAGATACACAGATACGCAGTATTTT.

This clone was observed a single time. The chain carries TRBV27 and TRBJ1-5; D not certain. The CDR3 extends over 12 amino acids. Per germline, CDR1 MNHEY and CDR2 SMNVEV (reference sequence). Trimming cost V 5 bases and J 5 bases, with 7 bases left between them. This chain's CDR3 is CASSTGDQPQHF. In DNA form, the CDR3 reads TGTGCCAGCAGTACGGGAGATCAGCCCCAGCATTTT.

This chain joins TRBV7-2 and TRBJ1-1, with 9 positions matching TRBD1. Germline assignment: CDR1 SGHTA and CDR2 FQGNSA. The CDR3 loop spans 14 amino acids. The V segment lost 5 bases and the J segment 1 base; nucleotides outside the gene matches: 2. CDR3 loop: CASSVGQGNTEAFF. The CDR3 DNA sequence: TGTGCCAGCAGCGTGGGACAGGGGAACACTGAAGCTTTCTTT.

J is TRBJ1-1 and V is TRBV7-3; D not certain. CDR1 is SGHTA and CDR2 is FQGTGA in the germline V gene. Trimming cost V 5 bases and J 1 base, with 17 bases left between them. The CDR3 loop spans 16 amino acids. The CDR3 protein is CASSPNPQRSNTEAFF. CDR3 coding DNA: TGTGCCAGCAGCCCCAACCCACAGAGGTCGAACACTGAAGCTTTCTTT.

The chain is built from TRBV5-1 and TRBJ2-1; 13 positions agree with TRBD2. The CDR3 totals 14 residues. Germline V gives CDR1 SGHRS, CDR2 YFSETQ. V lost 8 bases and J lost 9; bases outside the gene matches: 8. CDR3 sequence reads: CASNAGTSGTEQFF. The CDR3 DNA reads TGCGCCAGTAACGCCGGGACTAGCGGGACTGAGCAGTTCTTC.

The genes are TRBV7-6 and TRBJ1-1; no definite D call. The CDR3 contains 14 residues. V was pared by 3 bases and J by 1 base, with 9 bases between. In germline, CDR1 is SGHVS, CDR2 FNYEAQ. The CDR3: CASSFQERNTEAFF. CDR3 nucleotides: TGTGCCAGCAGCTTTCAGGAGAGGAACACTGAAGCTTTCTTT.

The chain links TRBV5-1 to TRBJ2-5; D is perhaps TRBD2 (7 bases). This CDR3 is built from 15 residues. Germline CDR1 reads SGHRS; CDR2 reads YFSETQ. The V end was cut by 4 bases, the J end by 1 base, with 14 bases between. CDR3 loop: CASSEGGAAQETQYF. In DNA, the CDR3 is TGCGCCAGCAGCGAAGGGGGGGCAGCCCAAGAGACCCAGTACTTC. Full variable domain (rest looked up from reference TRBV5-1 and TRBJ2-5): KAGVTQTPRYLIKTRGQQVTLSCSPISGHRSVSWYQQTPGQGLQFLFEYFSETQRNKGNFPGRFSGRQFSNSRSEMNVSTLELGDSALYLCASSEGGAAQETQYFGPGTRLLVL.

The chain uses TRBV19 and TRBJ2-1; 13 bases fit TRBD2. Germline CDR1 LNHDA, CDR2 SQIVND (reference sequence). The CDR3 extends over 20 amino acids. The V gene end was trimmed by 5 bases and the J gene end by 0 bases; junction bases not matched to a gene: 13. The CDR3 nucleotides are TGTGCCAGTAGTCATAAAACGGGACTAGCGGGACTAAGCTCCTACAATGAGCAGTTCTTC. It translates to CASSHKTGLAGLSSYNEQFF. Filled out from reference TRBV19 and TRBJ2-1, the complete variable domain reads DGGITQSPKYLFRKEGQNVTLSCEQNLNHDAMYWYRQDPGQGLRLIYYSQIVNDFQKGDIAEGYSVSREKKESFPLTVTSAQKNPTAFYLCASSHKTGLAGLSSYNEQFFGPGTRLTVL.

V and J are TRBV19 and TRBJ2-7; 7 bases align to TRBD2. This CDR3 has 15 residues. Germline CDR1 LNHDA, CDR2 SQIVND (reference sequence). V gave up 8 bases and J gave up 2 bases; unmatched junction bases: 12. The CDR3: CASRSLGREPYEQYF. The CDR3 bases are TGTGCCAGTCGATCCCTGGGGCGGGAGCCCTACGAGCAGTACTTC.